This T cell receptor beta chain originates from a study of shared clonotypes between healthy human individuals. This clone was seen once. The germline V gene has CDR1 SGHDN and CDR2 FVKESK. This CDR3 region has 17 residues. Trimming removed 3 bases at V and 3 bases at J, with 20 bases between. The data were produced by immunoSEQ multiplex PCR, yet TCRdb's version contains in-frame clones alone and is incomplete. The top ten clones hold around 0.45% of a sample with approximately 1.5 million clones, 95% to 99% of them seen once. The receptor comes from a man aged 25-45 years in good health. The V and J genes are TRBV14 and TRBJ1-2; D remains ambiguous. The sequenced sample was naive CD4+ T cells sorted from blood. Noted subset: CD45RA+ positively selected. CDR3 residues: CASSQHTPILTDYGYTF. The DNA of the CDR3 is TGTGCCAGCAGCCAGCACACCCCGATTCTCACGGACTATGGCTACACCTTC.